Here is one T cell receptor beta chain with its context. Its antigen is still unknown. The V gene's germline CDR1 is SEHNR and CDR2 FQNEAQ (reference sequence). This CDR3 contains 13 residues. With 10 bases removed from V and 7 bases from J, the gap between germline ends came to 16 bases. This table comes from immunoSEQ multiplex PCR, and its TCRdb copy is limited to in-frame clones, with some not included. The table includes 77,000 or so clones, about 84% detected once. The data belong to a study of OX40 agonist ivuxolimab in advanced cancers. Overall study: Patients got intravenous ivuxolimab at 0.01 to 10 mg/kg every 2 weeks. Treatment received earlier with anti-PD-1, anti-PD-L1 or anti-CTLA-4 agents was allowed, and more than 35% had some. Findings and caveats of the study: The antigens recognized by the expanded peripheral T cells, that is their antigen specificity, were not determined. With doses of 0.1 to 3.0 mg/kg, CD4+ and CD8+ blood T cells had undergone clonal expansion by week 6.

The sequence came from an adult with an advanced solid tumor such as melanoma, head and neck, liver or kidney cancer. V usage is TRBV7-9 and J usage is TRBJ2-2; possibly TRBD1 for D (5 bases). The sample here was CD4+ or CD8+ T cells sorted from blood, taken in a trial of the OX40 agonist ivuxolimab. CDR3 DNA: TGTGCCACTTTAGGTTCAGGGTACGGGGAGCTGTTTTTT. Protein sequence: CATLGSGYGELFF.